The 32 T cell receptor beta chains given below trace back to one sample, sequenced in a study of blood T cell repertoires in COVID-19. Sequenced by immunoSEQ multiplex PCR; TCRdb stores in-frame clones only, minus some. This table has some 270,000 clones, 70% to 90% appearing once. The sample taken for sequencing was PBMCs or T cells enriched from blood (not recorded which). These receptor sequences come from a woman aged 45-60 years with acute COVID-19.

The genes are TRBV10-3 and TRBJ1-1; D may be TRBD1 (6 bases). CDR3 length equals 14 residues. V lost 6 bases to trimming and J lost 1 base, with 12 bases between them. Germline loops: CDR1 ENHRY, CDR2 SYGVKD. CDR3 amino acids: CAIRDSWGNTEAFF. The CDR3, as DNA: TGTGCCATCAGGGACAGCTGGGGGAACACTGAAGCTTTCTTT.

The chain employs TRBV4-1 and TRBJ2-3, with TRBD2 matching 9 bases. This CDR3 has 16 amino acids. Germline V lookup: CDR1 MGHRA, CDR2 YSYEKL. Germline trimming cut 0 bases from V and 2 bases from J; bases unmatched to any gene: 3. The chain's CDR3 is CASSQDPSGVTDTQYF. The CDR3 DNA reads TGCGCCAGCAGCCAAGATCCTAGCGGGGTCACAGATACGCAGTATTTT.

This chain uses TRBV7-6 with TRBJ2-5; 11 positions match TRBD2. The V gene's germline CDR1 is SGHVS and CDR2 FNYEAQ. The J segment lost 5 bases and the V segment lost 5 bases, leaving 7 bases of the junction unmatched. The CDR3 has 15 residues. CDR3 coding DNA: TGTGCCAGCAGCACCTTAGCGGGGGGGTTTGAGACCCAGTACTTC. It translates to CASSTLAGGFETQYF.

The chain recombines TRBV7-2 with TRBJ2-7, with 8 bases aligning to TRBD1. CDR3 length equals 15 residues. The junction had 4 bases not matched to a gene; V was cut back by 0 bases and J by 3 bases. Germline CDR1 SGHTA, CDR2 FQGNSA. The CDR3 sequence is CASSLANDRGYEQYF. CDR3 in DNA: TGTGCCAGCAGCTTAGCGAACGACAGGGGCTACGAGCAGTACTTC. Full variable domain (outside the CDR3, taken from reference TRBV7-2 and TRBJ2-7): GAGVSQSPSNKVTEKGKDVELRCDPISGHTALYWYRQSLGQGLEFLIYFQGNSAPDKSGLPSDRFSAERTGGSVSTLTIQRTQQEDSAVYLCASSLANDRGYEQYFGPGTRLTVT.

CDR3 loop: CASSPGTGRNYGYTF. The CDR3 DNA follows: TGTGCCAGTAGTCCGGGGACAGGTCGAAACTATGGCTACACCTTC. V gene TRBV19 combines with J gene TRBJ1-2; 8 nucleotides align to TRBD1. Germline V CDR1 and CDR2: LNHDA, SQIVND (reference sequence). V gave up 5 bases and J gave up 2 bases; unmatched junction bases: 7. This CDR3 contains 15 residues.

This clone was seen a few times. V and J are TRBV6-2 or TRBV6-3 and TRBJ1-2; D gene unclear. The CDR3 length is 14 residues. Trimming pared 6 bases from V and 2 bases from J, leaving 13 bases between. CDR1 MNHEY and CDR2 SVGEGT come from the germline V gene. DNA for the CDR3: TGTGCCAGCAGCCCCTACAAGGAGAACTATGGCTACACCTTC. Encoded protein: CASSPYKENYGYTF.

The rearrangement uses TRBV5-6 and TRBJ1-1; 8 bases map to TRBD1. Germline values: CDR1 SGHDT, CDR2 YYEEEE. There are 17 residues in the CDR3. The junction had 11 bases not matched to a gene; V was cut back by 3 bases and J by 1 base. Here the CDR3 reads CASSSQLQGAQNTEAFF. The CDR3 DNA reads TGTGCCAGCAGCTCGCAACTCCAGGGGGCGCAGAACACTGAAGCTTTCTTT. Based on the CDR3 plus reference TRBV5-6 and TRBJ1-1, the full variable domain is DAGVTQSPTHLIKTRGQQVTLRCSPKSGHDTVSWYQQALGQGPQFIFQYYEEEERQRGNFPDRFSGHQFPNYSSELNVNALLLGDSALYLCASSSQLQGAQNTEAFFGQGTRLTVV.

V and J are TRBV2 and TRBJ2-7, with D possibly being TRBD1 (6 bases). The germline V gene encodes CDR1 SNHLY and CDR2 FYNNEI. The V gene lost 6 bases and the J gene lost 2 bases, with 14 bases spanning the gap. The CDR3 totals 14 residues. CDR3 coding DNA: TGTGCCAGCAGGGACAGAGAGGAAGCCTACGAGCAGTACTTC. It is translated as CASRDREEAYEQYF.

The chain links TRBV7-2 to TRBJ2-7; 9 bases are shared with TRBD2. The CDR3 runs 17 residues. Germline V gene lookup returns CDR1 SGHTA and CDR2 FQGNSA. The junction had 7 bases not matched to a gene; V was cut back by 0 bases and J by 1 base. Here the CDR3 reads CASSLAALAGTSYEQYF. The CDR3 DNA follows: TGTGCCAGCAGCTTAGCGGCTCTAGCGGGAACTTCCTACGAGCAGTACTTC.

V is TRBV11-3 and J is TRBJ2-7, with TRBD2 as a possible D gene (5 bases). The CDR3 extends over 15 amino acids. CDR1 and CDR2 from the germline V gene are SGHNT and YENEEA. Trimming left V 2 bases short and J 2 bases short, with 13 bases between. CDR3: CASSLTRTGAYEQYF. For the CDR3, the DNA is TGTGCCAGCAGCTTAACCCGGACCGGGGCCTACGAGCAGTACTTC.

The chain recombines TRBV19 with TRBJ2-3; D ambiguous. V lost 7 bases and J lost 0, with 11 bases in between. Germline CDR1 LNHDA, CDR2 SQIVND (reference sequence). The CDR3 totals 14 residues. The CDR3 coding sequence is TGTGCCAGTAAGAAACAGCCAAGCACAGATACGCAGTATTTT. Its protein product is CASKKQPSTDTQYF.

V and J are TRBV19 and TRBJ1-2, with D maybe TRBD1 (6 bases). Germline V gene data show CDR1 as LNHDA and CDR2 as SQIVND (reference sequence). V was cut by 9 bases and J by 1 base, with 15 bases left in between. This CDR3 contains 14 residues. CDR3 in amino acids: CASLPGHFNYGYTF. The CDR3 coding sequence is TGTGCCAGCCTACCGGGACACTTTAACTATGGCTACACCTTC.

This chain joins TRBV6-1 and TRBJ1-2; D is possibly TRBD1 (5 bases). The CDR3 runs 12 residues. The V end was cut by 3 bases, the J end by 8 bases, with 10 bases between. Per germline, CDR1 MNHNS and CDR2 SASEGT. The CDR3 region is CASSDRVQGYTF. The CDR3 bases are TGTGCCAGCAGTGACAGGGTACAGGGCTACACCTTC.

The chain employs TRBV11-2 and TRBJ1-1, with D hard to call. In germline, CDR1 is SGHAT, CDR2 FQNNGV. The CDR3 runs 14 residues. Trimming pared 3 bases from V and 5 bases from J, leaving 13 bases between. CDR3 residues: CASSFFSKETEAFF. For the CDR3, the DNA is TGTGCCAGCAGCTTCTTCTCAAAGGAGACTGAAGCTTTCTTT.

This chain joins TRBV7-8 and TRBJ2-7, with 7 bases matching TRBD2. V gave up 6 bases and J gave up 1 base; unmatched junction bases: 9. This CDR3 is built from 15 residues. CDR1 and CDR2 from the germline V gene are SGHVS and FQNEAQ. Written as DNA, the CDR3 is TGTGCCAGCAGTCGAGGTGCGGGGGAGTCCTACGAGCAGTACTTC. Residues: CASSRGAGESYEQYF.

In DNA, the CDR3 is TGTGCCAGCAGTTTGGGCCCCAGGGAAGGCTACACCTTC. This translates into CASSLGPREGYTF. The chain links TRBV12-3 or TRBV12-4 to TRBJ1-2; D might be TRBD1 (5 bases). The CDR3 consists of 13 residues. V was cut by 3 bases and J by 8 bases, with 13 bases left in between.

The chain couples TRBV27 to TRBJ1-2; 9 nucleotides align to TRBD1. Unmatched junction bases numbered 2, after V lost 6 bases and J lost 0 bases. Germline CDR1 and CDR2: MNHEY and SMNVEV (reference sequence). This CDR3 comprises 14 residues. The CDR3 loop is CASSDRGSNYGYTF. CDR3 coding DNA: TGTGCCAGCAGCGACAGGGGGTCTAACTATGGCTACACCTTC.

The J gene is TRBJ1-1, the V gene TRBV7-9; D not resolved. V dropped 1 base and J dropped 4 bases, with 16 bases sitting between them. The CDR3 consists of 16 residues. Germline assignment: CDR1 SEHNR and CDR2 FQNEAQ (reference sequence). The CDR3 nucleotides read TGTGCCAGCAGCTTAGGATCTGCAAGGTCGGGCACTGAAGCTTTCTTT. This codes for CASSLGSARSGTEAFF.

CDR3 region: CASSLRQGNYGYTF. CDR3 DNA: TGCGCCAGCAGCCTTAGACAGGGTAACTATGGCTACACCTTC. The chain employs TRBV4-1 and TRBJ1-2; 7 bases align to TRBD1. The CDR3 has 14 amino acids. In germline, CDR1 is MGHRA, CDR2 YSYEKL. Trimming removed 4 bases from V and 1 base from J; junction bases left unmatched: 3.

This rearrangement joins TRBV30 to TRBJ1-2; D possibly corresponds to TRBD1 (6 bases). The CDR3 has 13 residues. V was shortened by 7 bases and J by 2 bases, with 14 bases between the two germline ends. CDR1 is GTSNPN and CDR2 is SVGIG in the germline V gene (reference sequence). For the CDR3, the DNA is TGTGCCTCGGGACACCAGAGGAACTATGGCTACACCTTC. Its protein product is CASGHQRNYGYTF.

V gene TRBV6-4 combines with J gene TRBJ1-2; 10 bases are shared with TRBD1. The germline gives CDR1 MRHNA, CDR2 SNTAGT. V shed 4 bases, J shed 3 bases, and the junction held 8 bases outside the gene matches. This CDR3 is 16 amino acids long. CDR3 in DNA: TGTGCCAGCAGTGGTCGGACAGGGGGACTCGACTATGGCTACACCTTC. Translation gives CASSGRTGGLDYGYTF.

The chain carries TRBV5-4 and TRBJ2-5; 8 bases are a match to TRBD1. Per the germline V gene, CDR1 is SGHNT and CDR2 is YYREEE (reference sequence). CDR3 length: 14 residues. Trimming removed 4 bases from V and 4 bases from J; junction bases left unmatched: 6. CDR3 protein: CASSPGQAGETQYF. The CDR3 nucleotides are TGTGCCAGCAGCCCGGGACAGGCAGGAGAGACCCAGTACTTC.

The rearrangement uses TRBV5-4 and TRBJ1-4; TRBD1 is a possible D gene (6 bases). Germline V gives CDR1 SGHNT, CDR2 YYREEE (reference sequence). Trimming took off 0 bases at V and 7 bases at J, with 13 bases between the two ends. This CDR3 spans 15 amino acids. Written as DNA, the CDR3 is TGTGCCAGCAGCTTGGAGTCCAGGGGAGTTGAAAAACTGTTTTTT. Residues: CASSLESRGVEKLFF.

The rearrangement links TRBV6-5 to TRBJ1-2; the D is unclear. The CDR3 is 16 residues long. V was clipped by 0 bases and J by 0 bases, with 11 bases between them. Germline assignment: CDR1 MNHEY and CDR2 SVGAGI. CDR3 sequence (DNA): TGTGCCAGCAGTTACTCGAGAGAGGGAGCTAACTATGGCTACACCTTC. It translates to CASSYSREGANYGYTF.

The V and J genes are TRBV10-3 and TRBJ2-3; a possible D gene is TRBD1 (5 bases). In germline, CDR1 is ENHRY, CDR2 SYGVKD. V dropped 3 bases and J dropped 7 bases, with 8 bases sitting between them. CDR3 length: 12 amino acids. The CDR3 DNA reads as TGTGCCATCAGTGAAGGGGTTTATACGCAGTATTTT. Amino acid sequence: CAISEGVYTQYF.

The DNA for the CDR3 is TGTGCCACCGGTGGACAGGGAGCCCAGCCCCAGCATTTT. Translated, it gives CATGGQGAQPQHF. The V and J genes are TRBV7-2 and TRBJ1-5; 8 bases align to TRBD1. The CDR3 is 13 amino acids. Germline trimming cut 10 bases from V and 7 bases from J; bases unmatched to any gene: 9. CDR1 and CDR2 (germline): SGHTA, FQGNSA.

The chain combines TRBV3-1 (or the pseudogene TRBV3-2) with TRBJ1-1, with D maybe TRBD1 (6 bases). The CDR3 loop spans 14 amino acids. V lost 4 bases to trimming and J lost 0 bases, with 9 bases between them. The germline V gene has CDR1 LGHDT and CDR2 YNNKEL (reference sequence). The CDR3 coding sequence is TGTGCCAGCAGCCGACAGGCCATGAACACTGAAGCTTTCTTT. Its protein is CASSRQAMNTEAFF.

V usage is TRBV27 and J usage is TRBJ2-1; TRBD2 agrees at 10 bases. This CDR3 has 19 residues. Trimming cost V 7 bases and J 0 bases; bases outside gene matches: 15. Per germline, CDR1 MNHEY and CDR2 SMNVEV (reference sequence). This CDR3 reads CASTPGRSGGGYSYNEQFF. DNA for the CDR3: TGTGCCAGCACTCCAGGCAGAAGCGGGGGGGGCTACTCCTACAATGAGCAGTTCTTC.

The genes are TRBV9 and TRBJ2-1; 7 bases agree with TRBD2. The CDR3 is 12 residues long. V gave up 4 bases and J gave up 9 bases; unmatched junction bases: 4. The germline gives CDR1 SGDLS, CDR2 YYNGEE. CDR3 loop: CASSFRGVEQFF. CDR3 nucleotides: TGTGCCAGCAGCTTCCGGGGGGTTGAGCAGTTCTTC.

The chain joins TRBV7-2 to TRBJ2-3, with 13 positions matching TRBD2. V shed 8 bases, J shed 2 bases, and the junction held 7 bases outside the gene matches. The germline V gene has CDR1 SGHTA and CDR2 FQGNSA. CDR3 length: 16 residues. Here the CDR3 DNA reads TGTGCCAGCCCGGAACTAGCGGGGGGGTACACAGATACGCAGTATTTT. Its translation: CASPELAGGYTDTQYF.

The J gene is TRBJ1-6, the V gene TRBV28; 7 bases match TRBD1. Trimming at V came to 10 bases and at J to 6 bases, leaving 6 bases not matched to a gene. This CDR3 contains 13 residues. Germline loops: CDR1 MDHEN, CDR2 SYDVKM. CDR3 sequence: CATRRDSNSPLHF. The CDR3 DNA sequence: TGTGCCACCCGCCGGGACAGTAATTCACCCCTCCACTTT.

The chain carries TRBV15 and TRBJ1-5; no clear D gene. The length of the CDR3 is 14 residues. V was trimmed by 1 base and J by 3 bases, leaving 7 bases between them. Germline CDR1 LNHNV, CDR2 YYDKDF (reference sequence). The CDR3 nucleotides are TGTGCCACCAGCAGAGCTGAGATCAATCAGCCCCAGCATTTT. Its translation is CATSRAEINQPQHF.